Detailed here is one T cell receptor (beta chain). These data come from a study of T cells in Graves' hyperthyroidism and ophthalmopathy. Germline-derived CDR1 and CDR2 are DFQATT and SNEGSKA (reference sequence). Trimming removed 1 base at V and 4 bases at J, with 13 bases between. The CDR3 totals 15 residues. Amplified regions were TCR beta CDR3 sequences from RNA transcripts. The TCR CDR3 was amplified in a first-round RT-PCR using the HTBI primer set. TCRdb ran MiXCR on the multiplex PCR reads and lists one entry per CDR3 protein. Of 690,000 or so distinct CDR3 sequences listed, about 17% were seen once; the top ten hold around 15%. It was at first hyperthyroidism diagnosis, before any ophthalmopathy symptoms, that the blood sample was taken.

This TCR was sampled from a woman between 45 and 60 years old with Graves' hyperthyroidism that later progressed to Graves' ophthalmopathy. Material for sequencing was blood. The gene calls are TRBV20-1 and TRBJ1-4, with D maybe TRBD1 (6 bases). The CDR3 protein is CSARGWGQNNEKLFF. The CDR3 DNA follows: TGCAGTGCTAGAGGCTGGGGACAAAATAATGAAAAACTGTTTTTT.